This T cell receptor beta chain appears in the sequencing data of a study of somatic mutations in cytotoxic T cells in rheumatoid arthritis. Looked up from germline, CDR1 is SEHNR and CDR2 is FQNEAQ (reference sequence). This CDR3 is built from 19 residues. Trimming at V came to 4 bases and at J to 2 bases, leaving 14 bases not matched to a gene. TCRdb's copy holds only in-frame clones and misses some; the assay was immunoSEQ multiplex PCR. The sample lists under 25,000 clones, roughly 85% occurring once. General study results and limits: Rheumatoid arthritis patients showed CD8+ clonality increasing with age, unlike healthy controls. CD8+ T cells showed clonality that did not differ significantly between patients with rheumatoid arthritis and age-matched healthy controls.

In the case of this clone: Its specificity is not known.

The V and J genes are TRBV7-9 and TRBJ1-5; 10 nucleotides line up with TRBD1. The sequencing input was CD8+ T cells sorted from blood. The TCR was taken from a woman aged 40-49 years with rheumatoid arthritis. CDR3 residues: CASSSEPGQGNQGNQPQHF. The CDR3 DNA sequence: TGTGCCAGCAGCTCCGAACCGGGACAGGGGAATCAAGGCAATCAGCCCCAGCATTTT.